Here is one T cell receptor beta chain with its context. This entry is derived from a study of shared clonotypes between healthy human individuals. Replicate PCRs for sorted subsets used about 200 ng DNA; this equaled some 30,000 T cell genomes. Using immunoSEQ multiplex PCR, the repertoire was profiled, and TCRdb retains in-frame clones only, with some absent. The data hold more than 2 million clones, with under 97% observed a single time. This CDR3 has 16 amino acids. The chain employs TRBV21-1 and TRBJ1-6; the table's D call, TRBD1, has no DNA check behind it. TRBV21-1 is flagged as a pseudogene. The sample taken for sequencing was naive CD4+ T cells sorted from blood. The subset: CD45RA+ positively selected. This clonotype was obtained from a man between 18 and 29 years old in good health. The CDR3 spells CASSSPGRGRNSPLHF. For the CDR3, the DNA is TGTGCCAGCAGCTCCCCCGGAAGGGGTAGAAATTCACCCCTCCACTTT.